These T cell receptor beta chains were read from a single sample in a study of metastatic and nonmetastatic thyroid tumors. TCRdb re-called clones via MiXCR from the PCR reads. Of 30,000 or so clones listed, 15% to 20% were seen once; the top ten hold 4% to 5%. Sequenced: blood. These receptors were collected from a female donor with papillary thyroid cancer or a benign thyroid nodule (not recorded which). Some clones in this sample may be carry-over from other donors' samples. Both conserved end residues are part of each CDR3. A D gene is named only where the DNA matches it firmly. Clone sizes are given selectively: once, few, many, or a class where the clone is expanded.

j_gene: TRBJ2-1
abundance: many
d_gene: -
v_gene: TRBV28
CDR3aa: CASSLDPVYNEQFF
CDR3nt: TGTGCCAGCAGTCTTGACCCCGTGTACAATGAGCAGTTCTTC

j_gene: TRBJ1-1
abundance: many
d_gene: TRBD1
v_gene: TRBV7-9
CDR3aa: CASSPQGARTEAFF
CDR3nt: TGTGCCAGCAGCCCACAGGGGGCCCGAACTGAAGCTTTCTTT

j_gene: TRBJ2-5
abundance: many
d_gene: -
v_gene: TRBV28
CDR3aa: CASSLFFSLQETQYF
CDR3nt: TGTGCCAGCAGTTTGTTTTTCAGTCTCCAAGAGACCCAGTACTTC

j_gene: TRBJ1-4
abundance: -
d_gene: -
v_gene: TRBV27
CDR3aa: CASSLSVGEKLFF
CDR3nt: TGTGCCAGCAGTTTATCTGTAGGAGAAAAACTGTTTTTT

j_gene: TRBJ2-7
abundance: medium-sized
d_gene: TRBD2
v_gene: TRBV10-1
CDR3aa: CASSESLAGVSEQYF
CDR3nt: TGCGCCAGCAGTGAGTCTTTAGCGGGAGTTAGCGAGCAGTACTTC

j_gene: TRBJ1-2
abundance: many
d_gene: -
v_gene: TRBV27
CDR3aa: CASSRSTGYYGYTF
CDR3nt: TGTGCCAGCAGTAGATCCACAGGGTACTATGGCTACACCTTC

j_gene: TRBJ2-7
abundance: many
d_gene: -
v_gene: TRBV9
CDR3aa: CASSYGQSSYEQYF
CDR3nt: TGTGCCAGCAGCTACGGACAGAGCTCCTACGAGCAGTACTTC

j_gene: TRBJ2-7
abundance: many
d_gene: -
v_gene: TRBV4-1
CDR3aa: CASSQATSKGFSYEQYF
CDR3nt: TGCGCCAGCAGCCAAGCCACCTCCAAGGGGTTCTCCTACGAGCAGTACTTC

j_gene: TRBJ2-3
abundance: many
d_gene: TRBD1
v_gene: TRBV19
CDR3aa: CASKDRDRGPDTQYF
CDR3nt: TGTGCCAGTAAGGACCGGGACAGGGGGCCAGATACGCAGTATTTT

j_gene: TRBJ1-5
abundance: many
d_gene: -
v_gene: TRBV30
CDR3aa: CAWSVTRDQPQHF
CDR3nt: TGTGCCTGGAGTGTAACCAGGGATCAGCCCCAGCATTTT

j_gene: TRBJ2-1
abundance: -
d_gene: -
v_gene: TRBV14
CDR3aa: CASSPVAQSSSYNEQFF
CDR3nt: TGTGCCAGCAGTCCCGTAGCGCAATCGAGCTCCTACAATGAGCAGTTCTTC